The rows below give T cell receptor beta chains drawn from one sample of a study of T-cell reconstitution after alpha-beta-depleted transplantation in children. Each CDR3 protein gets one entry after TCRdb re-called the PCR reads with MiXCR. Here the sample spans about 610,000 distinct CDR3 sequences, 10% being singletons. Sequences were derived from PBMCs from the stem cell graft donor, sampled from the stem cell graft. The receptors were gathered from a human donor who donated a stem cell graft to a child with acute myeloid leukemia. The CDR3 runs from the conserved cysteine through the conserved F or W.

V gene	CDR3 protein
TRBV20-1	CSASRGGGVQETQYF
TRBV6-1	CASRNQDARSSYNEQFF
TRBV9	CASGGPRRGETGELFF
TRBV6-1	CATRTSGIPEQFF
TRBV27	CASSSPSSLAKNIQYF
TRBV7-9	CASSSTTVPYEQYF
TRBV6-1	CASAHPRQGGAETQYF
TRBV4-3	CASSQDRAGTYNSPLHF
TRBV5-1	CASSLDRRSYEQYF
TRBV5-5	CASIKGGGSYNEQFF
TRBV28	CASRPGGGILKTQYF
TRBV9	CASSPQGEDTEAFF
TRBV6-5	CASSYSWTGGSNEQFF
TRBV5-5	CASSFGGRAGDEQFF
TRBV3-1	CASSQDKARQGTWNTEAFF
TRBV12-3/TRBV12-4	CASTNHGGEAQPQHF
TRBV6-4	CASRPTSGSMSDTQYF
TRBV5-1	CASSSSGQGEKTQYF
TRBV12-3/TRBV12-4	CASSPGLARNEQFF
TRBV5-1	CASSRNSGGAYNEQFF
TRBV10-3	CATRDRGAVNQPQHF
TRBV6-5	CASSYSMGGYQETQYF
TRBV29-1	CSVGTIYEQYF
TRBV10-3	CAITSDREGEQYF
TRBV5-5	CASRQLADNEQFF
TRBV7-9	CASSPTSGNTIYF
TRBV7-7	CASSRGLAGLNEQFF
TRBV27	CASSYRGRETYEQYF
TRBV6-1	CASIPWDRLSTGELFF
TRBV5-1	CASSGGGMETQYF
TRBV2	CASIRDRGIGETQYF
TRBV29-1	CSVESGTSRPGEQYF
TRBV18	CASSEAGTQQETQYF
TRBV12-3/TRBV12-4	CASTPRGLNYGYTF
TRBV12-3/TRBV12-4	CASSLTTSGFPQYF
TRBV7-2	CASSRIRDRSSYEQYF
TRBV29-1	CSTLTGGNTEAFF
TRBV4-2	CASSQNWVSGRTEQYF
TRBV25-1	CASSDLVENTGELFF